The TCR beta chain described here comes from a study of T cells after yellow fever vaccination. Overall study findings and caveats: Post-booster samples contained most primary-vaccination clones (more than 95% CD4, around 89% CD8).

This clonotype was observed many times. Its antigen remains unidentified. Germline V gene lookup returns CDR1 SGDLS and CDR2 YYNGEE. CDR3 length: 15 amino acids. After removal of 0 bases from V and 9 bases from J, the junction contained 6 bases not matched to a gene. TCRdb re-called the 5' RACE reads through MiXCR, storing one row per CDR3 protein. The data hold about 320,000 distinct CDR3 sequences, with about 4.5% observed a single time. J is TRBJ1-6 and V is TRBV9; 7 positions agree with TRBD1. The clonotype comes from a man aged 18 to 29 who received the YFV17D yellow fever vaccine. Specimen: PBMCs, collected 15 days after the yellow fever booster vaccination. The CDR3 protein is CASSVDAGGTSPLHF. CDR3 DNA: TGTGCCAGCAGCGTAGATGCAGGGGGTACTTCACCCCTCCACTTT.